Each of the 27 T cell receptor beta chains below was sequenced from the same sample in a study of T cells after yellow fever vaccination. TCRdb re-analysed the 5' RACE reads in MiXCR, keeping a single row per CDR3 protein. The table has 450,000 to 550,000 distinct CDR3 sequences, about 19% seen once; the top ten hold roughly an eighth. Sample: PBMCs, taken 15 days after the yellow fever booster vaccination. The receptors here all came from a man aged 25 to 40 who received the YFV17D yellow fever vaccine.

This clonotype appeared a few times. The chain recombines TRBV24-1 with TRBJ2-5; no definite D call. Germline lookup yields CDR1 KGHDR and CDR2 SFDVKD. The CDR3 contains 12 residues. Trimming pared 0 bases from V and 5 bases from J, leaving 3 bases between. The CDR3 loop reads CATSDLWETQYF. CDR3 in DNA: TGTGCCACCAGTGATTTGTGGGAGACCCAGTACTTC.

This clonotype occurred a few times. This CDR3 reads CSASEITDTQYF. The DNA for the CDR3 is TGCAGTGCTAGCGAAATCACAGATACGCAGTATTTT. The chain couples TRBV20-1 to TRBJ2-3, with D uncertain. The V end was cut by 3 bases, the J end by 2 bases, with 6 bases between. This CDR3 region has 12 residues. CDR1 and CDR2 (germline): DFQATT, SNEGSKA (reference sequence).

The sample holds a few counts of this clonotype. J is TRBJ2-1 and V is TRBV15; D remains ambiguous. V was clipped by 0 bases and J by 6 bases, with 6 bases between them. This CDR3 comprises 13 residues. Germline values: CDR1 LNHNV, CDR2 YYDKDF (reference sequence). This chain's CDR3 is CATSRDGGNEQFF. CDR3 in DNA: TGTGCCACCAGCAGAGATGGTGGCAATGAGCAGTTCTTC.

This clonotype was picked up a small number of times. The V and J genes are TRBV10-2 and TRBJ1-2, with D uncertain. Germline assignment: CDR1 WSHSY and CDR2 SAAADI. With 5 bases removed from V and 3 bases from J, the gap between germline ends came to 19 bases. This CDR3 region has 16 residues. The DNA for the CDR3 is TGCGCCAGCAGTCCCGGGCCTCTAACCCCTTACTATGGCTACACCTTC. Its protein is CASSPGPLTPYYGYTF.

The rearrangement links TRBV11-2 to TRBJ2-7; possibly TRBD2 for D (6 bases). Germline CDR1 reads SGHAT; CDR2 reads FQNNGV. This CDR3 comprises 15 residues. V dropped 5 bases and J dropped 4 bases, with 18 bases sitting between them. CDR3 nucleotide sequence: TGTGCCAGCAGCCACTTAGCGGAGTTCGCTTACGAGCAGTACTTC. It translates to CASSHLAEFAYEQYF.

As for this clonotype: A much more abundant neighbour one base away suggests this may be a read error. This chain connects TRBV12-3 or TRBV12-4 to TRBJ1-1; a possible D gene is TRBD1 (5 bases). V gave up 3 bases and J gave up 4 bases, with 9 bases separating them. The CDR3 is made up of 13 amino acids. This CDR3 reads CASSFWGGTEAFF. In nucleotides, the CDR3 is TGTGCCAGCAGTTTTTGGGGGGGCACTGAAGCTTTCTTT.

The rearrangement joins TRBV7-9 to TRBJ2-1; no clear D gene. The CDR3 has 13 residues. Germline CDR1 SEHNR, CDR2 FQNEAQ (reference sequence). The V and J ends lost 11 bases and 3 bases respectively, with 14 bases between them. The CDR3 coding sequence is TGTGCCGGAGCAGAGAACCACTACAATGAGCAGTTCTTC. Protein: CAGAENHYNEQFF.

V usage is TRBV21-1 and J usage is TRBJ2-3. TRBV21-1 is tagged as a pseudogene. The CDR3 consists of 14 residues. The CDR3 is CASSKRRITDTQYF. For the CDR3, the DNA is TGTGCCAGCAGCAAACGGCGAATCACAGATACGCAGTATTTT.

The chain couples TRBV9 to TRBJ2-2; 8 nucleotides align to TRBD2. Germline loops: CDR1 SGDLS, CDR2 YYNGEE. This CDR3 contains 15 residues. V lost 0 bases and J lost 6; bases outside the gene matches: 4. CDR3 bases: TGTGCCAGCAGCGTAGCCACTAGCGGAGCCGGGGAGCTGTTTTTT. It specifies CASSVATSGAGELFF. The full variable domain, in which reference TRBV9 and TRBJ2-2 provide the parts outside the CDR3, is DSGVTQTPKHLITATGQRVTLRCSPRSGDLSVYWYQQSLDQGLQFLIQYYNGEERAKGNILERFSAQQFPDLHSELNLSSLELGDSALYFCASSVATSGAGELFFGEGSRLTVL.

This clonotype was seen a handful of times. CDR3 DNA sequence: TGTGCCCCCCCGCAGACGGCGCCGGTCAGGTCCCAGTACTTC. Translation: CAPPQTAPVRSQYF. The rearrangement joins TRBV6-2 or TRBV6-3 to TRBJ2-5; D unclear. CDR1 is MNHEY and CDR2 is SVGEGT in the germline V gene. CDR3 size: 14 residues. Trimming removed 11 bases from V and 9 bases from J, with 25 bases in between.

The chain combines TRBV6-5 with TRBJ2-1; D gene unclear. The CDR3 has 12 amino acids. V was shortened by 6 bases and J by 5 bases, with 8 bases between the two germline ends. The germline V gene has CDR1 MNHEY and CDR2 SVGAGI. The chain's CDR3 is CASRRPDNEQFF. The CDR3 nucleotides read TGTGCCAGCAGGCGCCCAGACAATGAGCAGTTCTTC.

The chain uses TRBV7-9 and TRBJ2-7; 7 bases fit TRBD1. J lost 0 bases, V lost 5 bases, and 4 bases had no gene match. Looked up from germline, CDR1 is SEHNR and CDR2 is FQNEAQ (reference sequence). This CDR3 spans 14 amino acids. CDR3 protein: CASSNDRASYEQYF. CDR3 bases: TGTGCCAGCAGCAACGACAGGGCCTCCTACGAGCAGTACTTC.

The chain recombines TRBV7-2 with TRBJ2-3; 11 nucleotides align to TRBD2. Trimming at V came to 5 bases and at J to 1 base, leaving 8 bases not matched to a gene. Germline loops: CDR1 SGHTA, CDR2 FQGNSA. The CDR3 loop spans 17 amino acids. This CDR3 reads CASSPLAGGPGTDTQYF. The CDR3 bases are TGTGCCAGCAGCCCCTTAGCGGGAGGGCCAGGCACAGATACGCAGTATTTT.

The V and J genes are TRBV20-1 and TRBJ2-5, with 9 bases aligning to TRBD1. The V gene's germline CDR1 is DFQATT and CDR2 SNEGSKA (reference sequence). J lost 6 bases, V lost 3 bases, and 11 bases had no gene match. This CDR3 has 15 residues. The DNA for the CDR3 is TGCAGTGCTAGCCTCTTGGGACAGGGTTCGCAGACCCAGTACTTC. Its translation is CSASLLGQGSQTQYF.

The chain is built from TRBV20-1 and TRBJ1-2, with D possibly TRBD1 on 5 matching bases. The germline V gene has CDR1 DFQATT and CDR2 SNEGSKA (reference sequence). This CDR3 spans 12 amino acids. Trimming pared 6 bases from V and 2 bases from J, leaving 10 bases between. The CDR3 protein is CSASPGNYGYTF. As DNA, the CDR3 is TGCAGTGCCAGTCCAGGGAACTATGGCTACACCTTC.

The rearrangement uses TRBV10-3 and TRBJ1-5; tentative D call: TRBD1 (6 bases). Germline V gene sequence: CDR1 ENHRY, CDR2 SYGVKD. This CDR3 has 16 residues. V was pared by 0 bases and J by 5 bases, with 14 bases between. CDR3 sequence (DNA): TGTGCCATCAGTGAGTCTTGGCAGGGGAAGGATCAGCCCCAGCATTTT. Residues: CAISESWQGKDQPQHF.

The V call is TRBV3-1, the J call TRBJ2-7, with D perhaps assigned TRBD1 or TRBD2 (5 bases each). This CDR3 contains 16 residues. The germline V and J ends were trimmed by 1 base and 6 bases, with 19 bases remaining between them. Germline CDR1 is LGHDT and CDR2 is YNNKEL (reference sequence). DNA of the CDR3: TGTGCCAGCAGCCAAGGAGGGGCAGGTCAGGCCGCCGAGCAGTACTTC. Amino acids: CASSQGGAGQAAEQYF.

This clonotype was seen ten or more times. This chain uses TRBV13 with TRBJ2-1, with D possibly matching TRBD2 (6 bases). The CDR3 length is 15 residues. The germline V gene has CDR1 PRHDT and CDR2 FYEKMQ (reference sequence). Trimming shortened V by 3 bases and J by 5 bases, and 14 bases separated the two germline ends. The CDR3 DNA is TGTGCCAGCAGCTTCGTAGTAGCGGCCCACAATGAGCAGTTCTTC. This codes for CASSFVVAAHNEQFF.

This clonotype has more than one count but fewer than ten. The chain's CDR3 is CSARDQRPPFEQYF. CDR3 sequence (DNA): TGCAGTGCTAGAGACCAACGACCCCCTTTTGAGCAGTACTTC. This chain connects TRBV20-1 to TRBJ2-7; D is undetermined. CDR3 length: 14 amino acids. V gave up 0 bases and J gave up 7 bases, with 16 bases separating them. Looked up from germline, CDR1 is DFQATT and CDR2 is SNEGSKA (reference sequence).

V gene TRBV7-9 combines with J gene TRBJ2-1, with D maybe TRBD2 (6 bases). CDR3 length: 15 amino acids. V was pared by 5 bases and J by 6 bases, with 17 bases between. Per germline, CDR1 SEHNR and CDR2 FQNEAQ (reference sequence). The CDR3 DNA follows: TGTGCCAGCAGCACGGGAATAGCGGAGAGCAATGAGCAGTTCTTC. Amino acid sequence: CASSTGIAESNEQFF.

The V and J genes are TRBV4-3 and TRBJ2-7; D is undetermined. CDR3 length: 11 residues. Looked up from germline, CDR1 is LGHNA and CDR2 is YSLEER. With 8 bases removed from V and 2 bases from J, the gap between germline ends came to 7 bases. In nucleotides, the CDR3 is TGCGCCAGCCACGGACCCTACGAGCAGTACTTC. This codes for CASHGPYEQYF.

This clonotype was seen only a few times. The V call is TRBV5-6, the J call TRBJ2-5; no reliable D call. The ends were cut back, 0 bases at V and 4 bases at J, with 10 bases in the middle. This CDR3 region has 14 residues. Germline CDR1 and CDR2: SGHDT and YYEEEE. The CDR3 here is CASSLGRRRETQYF. CDR3 bases: TGTGCCAGCAGCTTGGGGCGGCGACGAGAGACCCAGTACTTC.

The chain uses TRBV12-3 or TRBV12-4 and TRBJ2-2; 9 bases match TRBD2. The CDR3 is 16 amino acids. J was trimmed by 7 bases and V by 10 bases; bases with no gene match: 16. The CDR3 bases are TGTGCCATCCAGATAGCGGGAGTGGAATCGCACGGGGAGCTGTTTTTT. Translating gives CAIQIAGVESHGELFF.

This clonotype was counted only a few times. V is TRBV24-1 and J is TRBJ2-1; 8 bases align to TRBD2. Trimming removed 5 bases from V and 0 bases from J; junction bases left unmatched: 14. Germline CDR1 is KGHDR and CDR2 is SFDVKD. This CDR3 has 19 residues. CDR3 region: CATSAGVGGDWRSYNEQFF. DNA for the CDR3: TGTGCCACCAGTGCCGGTGTCGGGGGGGATTGGCGCTCCTACAATGAGCAGTTCTTC.

The table lists this clonotype with a few counts. The chain combines TRBV29-1 with TRBJ2-1; D remains unclear. The germline CDR1 and CDR2 sequences are SQVTM and ANQGSEA. This CDR3 is built from 11 residues. Between the trimmed V and J ends, which lost 5 bases and 5 bases, there was a span of 7 bases. The CDR3 DNA reads TGCAGCGTTCCAACTGACAATGAGCAGTTCTTC. As protein: CSVPTDNEQFF.

The chain uses TRBV20-1 and TRBJ2-7, with D possibly being TRBD1 or TRBD2 (5 bases each). With 5 bases removed from V and 6 bases from J, the gap between germline ends came to 20 bases. Germline V lookup: CDR1 DFQATT, CDR2 SNEGSKA (reference sequence). The CDR3 has 14 residues. Written as DNA, the CDR3 is TGCAGTGCTGGAGCTGGGGCAGGGAGTCGCGAGCAGTACTTC. Protein product: CSAGAGAGSREQYF.

The genes are TRBV7-9 and TRBJ1-6; D ambiguous. The germline V gene has CDR1 SEHNR and CDR2 FQNEAQ (reference sequence). The CDR3 spans 14 residues. The germline V and J ends were trimmed by 2 bases and 8 bases, with 10 bases remaining between them. Written as DNA, the CDR3 is TGTGCCAGCAGCTTATTGGGAGCCCATTCACCCCTCCACTTT. Amino acid sequence: CASSLLGAHSPLHF.